This TCR beta chain was documented in a study of untreated major depressive disorder. Study-level points and caveats: Depressed patients' CD4+ T cells carried increased TRBV05-01 (Vbeta 5.1) usage versus control CD4+ T cells. TRBV25-01 and TRBV02-01 usage differences were not statistically significant.

To note about this clone: The antigen is not known.

Profiling relied on immunoSEQ multiplex PCR, and the TCRdb table lists in-frame clones only, not all of them. Of 20,000 or so clones listed, approximately 92% were seen once; the top ten hold roughly 0.6%. CDR3 length: 12 amino acids. CDR1 and CDR2 from the germline V gene are SQVTM and ANQGSEA. V lost 3 bases and J lost 1, with 4 bases in between. Participants were all of European descent. The sequence was obtained from a woman aged 40 to 50 with major depressive disorder. The genes are TRBV29-1 and TRBJ1-3, with unresolved D. Input material: CD4+ T cells from PBMCs. The CDR3 DNA follows: TGCAGCGTTGAGGGATCTGGAAACACCATATATTTT. Encoded protein: CSVEGSGNTIYF.